A selection of T cell receptor beta chains follows, all from one sample in a study of cytomegalovirus exposure and HLA in healthy donors. Clones were read by immunoSEQ multiplex PCR, and TCRdb kept only the in-frame ones, dropping some. The sample lists about 57,000 clones, about 90% seen once, with 0.95% to 1.5% in the top ten. Sequencing was carried out using PBMCs. The receptor set was obtained from a young woman in good health and CMV-seronegative. The CDR3 runs from the conserved cysteine through the conserved F or W.

TRBV5-6	CASSMGLAGGLKTQYF
TRBV27	CASSLGGGVAGNTIYF
TRBV19	CASSRRGANTEAFF
TRBV25-1	CASSELGGGQAFF
TRBV28	CASSSAGHVDTEAFF
TRBV14	CASSPARGLVEKLFF
TRBV7-8	CASSWGGRVSYNEQFF
TRBV6-5	CASSSSGGYNEKLFF
TRBV7-8	CASSFGGSSYNEQFF
TRBV6-4	CASANSGRSNEQFF
TRBV5-1	CASSLGQGATEAFF
TRBV6-1	CASSEGEAVTEAFF
TRBV27	CASALVAGGPPETQYF
TRBV30	CAWSSGTGDGYTF
TRBV9	CASSVRSTSGGDEQYF
TRBV2	CASSIYSLSTDTQYF
TRBV29-1	CSVRARGGRGETQYF
TRBV28	CASSPNRGDYGYTF
TRBV6-1	CASSEGVLTEAFF
TRBV15	CATGRGGNTGELFF
TRBV6-5	CASSVLAGETGELFF
TRBV7-9	CASSPVAGGYEQYF
TRBV30	CALPGHAFSGANVLTF
TRBV9	CASSARYGTQYF
TRBV18	CASSPQGANEQFF
TRBV7-2	CASSLDSQGVSNQPQHF
TRBV28	CASKSPRQGTNYEQYF
TRBV6-5	CASSRLWGGEKLFF
TRBV27	CASSELAGSYNEQFF
TRBV28	CASSSIGAWEQYF
TRBV6-5	CASSYSWRDTDTQYF
TRBV6-5	CASSLWRGGLNEQFF
TRBV28	CASSGHDNSPLHF
TRBV30	CAWGQGVGNQPQHF
TRBV28	CAASKTGVAVSGNTIYF
TRBV28	CASRETGDGGYTF
TRBV29-1	CSATPESNNYGYTF
TRBV5-1	CASSFGRTSKGFLEQYF
TRBV28	CASSPPTGIEGYTF
TRBV7-9	CAASEGDYTEAFF
TRBV7-8	CASSPRQTTYSNQPQHF
TRBV2	CASSADRGYDTEAFF
TRBV5-1	CASSFLQGVDTGELFF
TRBV4-2	CASSPGFAGGNEQFF
TRBV11-1	CASSDPGTVVYEQYF
TRBV5-1	CASSSGTGPSLQETQYF
TRBV18	CASSPPGPQGDTQYF
TRBV19	CASRIWQGDQPQHF
TRBV6-5	CASSYDGTAEAFF
TRBV7-9	CASSATSINSPLHF
TRBV15	CATSGPGQKKETQYF
TRBV6-6	CASSYLGSGYTF
TRBV5-1	CASSSGLSTDTQYF
TRBV20-1	CSAIRTIDAFF
TRBV5-1	CASRSSGYYEQYF
TRBV11-2	CASSPDRARSGNTIYF